This T cell receptor (beta chain) stems from a study of T cell responses to AZD1222 COVID-19 vaccine. Study-level background: Samples with a second dose at about 4 or about 12 weeks were pooled together. Findings and caveats of the study: Possibly, clonal diversity was underestimated; donors were largely white British and included more females. Mapped onto spike, vaccine-associated CD4 TCRs spanned it and were dominant at 160-218 and 743-854.

Germline CDR1 and CDR2: SGHDN and FVKESK. The trim removed 0 bases at V and 3 bases at J, leaving 5 bases unmatched. CDR3 length equals 18 residues. A word on this clone: The antigen remains undetermined.

Using immunoSEQ multiplex PCR, the repertoire was profiled, and TCRdb retains in-frame clones only, with some absent. Among roughly 150,000 clones listed, around 89% were seen once. The chain joins TRBV14 to TRBJ2-1, with 13 nucleotides matching TRBD2. The sample here was peripheral blood, taken on day 0 of AZD1222 vaccination. This sequence originates from an adult in good health. The CDR3 DNA follows: TGTGCCAGCAGCCAAGAAATACTAGCGGGAGGGATCTACAATGAGCAGTTCTTC. Protein sequence: CASSQEILAGGIYNEQFF.